This TCR beta chain was sequenced in a study of T cell repertoires in cytomegalovirus infection. Note on this clonotype: Its antigen is undetermined.

Using its own MiXCR run on the reads, TCRdb lists one record per CDR3 protein. The sample has 250,000 to 300,000 distinct CDR3 sequences, more than 15% seen once. Overall study results and limits: Cumulative frequency of public TCR beta families picked out carriers of CMV plus the relevant HLA.

This receptor was obtained from a human donor in good health (CMV status not recorded). Some clones in this sample may be carry-over from other donors' samples. Sequencing input: CD8+ T cells from PBMCs.

Here the CDR3 reads CASSLGLIDYNEQFF. CDR3 in DNA: TGTGCCAGCAGCTTGGGGCTAATTGATTACAATGAGCAGTTCTTC. The J gene is TRBJ2-1, the V gene TRBV5-6; no clear D gene. Trimming took 0 bases from V and 4 from J, leaving 11 bases between them. Germline V gene lookup returns CDR1 SGHDT and CDR2 YYEEEE. The CDR3 is 15 residues long.